These 29 T cell receptor beta chains share one sample of origin, sequenced in a study of resident and recirculating memory T cells in vitiligo. The data were produced by immunoSEQ multiplex PCR, yet TCRdb's version contains in-frame clones alone and is incomplete. The sample has 65,000 to 80,000 clones, under 95% seen once. Sequencing was done on a sample of blood. The origin of the receptors is a male donor with vitiligo.

V and J are TRBV28 and TRBJ2-5; the D gene is possibly TRBD1 (5 bases). This CDR3 comprises 15 residues. Trimming removed 7 bases from V and 2 bases from J, with 17 bases in between. Germline V lookup: CDR1 MDHEN, CDR2 SYDVKM. This chain's CDR3 is CASTSRQFTQETQYF. The CDR3 DNA follows: TGTGCCAGCACCTCAAGACAGTTTACACAAGAGACCCAGTACTTC. Full variable domain (outside the CDR3, taken from reference TRBV28 and TRBJ2-5): DVKVTQSSRYLVKRTGEKVFLECVQDMDHENMFWYRQDPGLGLRLIYFSYDVKMKEKGDIPEGYSVSREKKERFSLILESASTNQTSMYLCASTSRQFTQETQYFGPGTRLLVL.

V usage is TRBV30 and J usage is TRBJ2-5; maybe TRBD2 (5 bases). The V end lost 5 bases, the J end lost 0 bases, and 10 bases lay between the germline ends. The CDR3 consists of 13 residues. Germline-derived CDR1 and CDR2 are GTSNPN and SVGIG (reference sequence). The DNA for the CDR3 is TGTGCCTGGGGGCGAGGGTACCAAGAGACCCAGTACTTC. Translation gives CAWGRGYQETQYF.

CDR3 in amino acids: CASKDGGTSGRALYEQYF. CDR3 nucleotides: TGTGCCAGCAAGGACGGGGGGACTAGCGGGAGGGCTCTCTACGAGCAGTACTTC. The chain recombines TRBV27 with TRBJ2-7, with TRBD2 identical over 16 bases. From germline, CDR1 is MNHEY and CDR2 SMNVEV (reference sequence). J was trimmed by 3 bases and V by 7 bases; bases with no gene match: 12. The CDR3 sequence is 18 residues long.

The gene calls are TRBV7-6 and TRBJ1-1, with 7 positions matching TRBD1. V dropped 1 base and J dropped 5; count of bases not matched to a gene: 10. Germline assignment: CDR1 SGHVS and CDR2 FNYEAQ. CDR3 length: 16 residues. The CDR3 bases are TGTGCCAGCAGCTTAGGGATAAGGGGGCTGAGAACTGAAGCTTTCTTT. Translated, it gives CASSLGIRGLRTEAFF.

The chain joins TRBV5-1 to TRBJ2-7, with 8 nucleotides matching TRBD2. The CDR3 is 15 residues long. V lost 4 bases to trimming and J lost 10 bases; unmatched junction nucleotides: 16. Germline CDR1 reads SGHRS; CDR2 reads YFSETQ. The CDR3 loop reads CASSPTGGGIVRQYF. CDR3 coding DNA: TGCGCCAGCAGCCCCACGGGGGGGGGAATAGTACGACAGTACTTC. Together with reference TRBV5-1 and TRBJ2-7, the CDR3 gives the full variable domain: KAGVTQTPRYLIKTRGQQVTLSCSPISGHRSVSWYQQTPGQGLQFLFEYFSETQRNKGNFPGRFSGRQFSNSRSEMNVSTLELGDSALYLCASSPTGGGIVRQYFGPGTRLTVT.

V is TRBV25-1 and J is TRBJ2-5; D unclear. There are 14 residues in the CDR3. In germline, CDR1 is MGHDK, CDR2 SYGVNS. V was shortened by 0 bases and J by 4 bases, with 9 bases between the two germline ends. CDR3 region: CASSEYVLGETQYF. In DNA form, the CDR3 reads TGTGCCAGCAGTGAATATGTACTTGGAGAGACCCAGTACTTC.

This clone was found once. The V and J genes are TRBV10-3 and TRBJ2-5; 8 bases align to TRBD1. This CDR3 comprises 14 residues. From germline, CDR1 is ENHRY and CDR2 SYGVKD. Trimming took 4 bases from V and 5 from J; bases not matched to a gene: 6. CDR3 loop: CAISVSGGEETQYF. The CDR3 DNA is TGTGCCATCAGTGTTTCAGGGGGCGAGGAGACCCAGTACTTC.

The chain has TRBV28 and TRBJ1-4; 10 bases are shared with TRBD1. The CDR3 is 15 residues long. Germline V gene sequence: CDR1 MDHEN, CDR2 SYDVKM. The V segment lost 3 bases and the J segment 8 bases; nucleotides outside the gene matches: 6. As DNA, the CDR3 is TGTGCCAGCAGTTTTAGCGGGACAGGGGCCGAAAAACTGTTTTTT. Translating gives CASSFSGTGAEKLFF.

This clone appeared once. The genes are TRBV7-8 and TRBJ1-1; 8 positions match TRBD1. The germline V gene has CDR1 SGHVS and CDR2 FQNEAQ. The CDR3 sequence is 15 residues long. After removal of 1 base from V and 4 bases from J, the junction contained 5 bases not matched to a gene. CDR3 in amino acids: CASSLGTGRITEAFF. CDR3 DNA: TGTGCCAGCAGCTTAGGGACAGGGCGGATCACTGAAGCTTTCTTT. Combining the CDR3 with reference TRBV7-8 and TRBJ1-1 gives the whole variable domain GAGVSQSPRYKVAKRGQDVALRCDPISGHVSLFWYQQALGQGPEFLTYFQNEAQLDKSGLPSDRFFAERPEGSVSTLKIQRTQQEDSAVYLCASSLGTGRITEAFFGQGTRLTVV.

This chain links TRBV18 with TRBJ2-1; 8 bases map to TRBD1. V trimming: 5 bases; J trimming: 6 bases; junction bases outside the gene matches: 6. This CDR3 has 14 residues. Germline CDR1 KGHSH, CDR2 LQKENI. The CDR3 DNA reads TGTGCCAGCTCATCTACAGGGGGGACCAATGAGCAGTTCTTC. This encodes CASSSTGGTNEQFF.

The rearrangement uses TRBV5-6 and TRBJ2-5; D is unresolved. The ends were cut back, 3 bases at V and 6 bases at J, with 12 bases in the middle. Germline V gives CDR1 SGHDT, CDR2 YYEEEE. The CDR3 sequence is 13 residues long. The CDR3 sequence: CASSSDPIKTQYF. CDR3 nucleotide sequence: TGTGCCAGCAGCTCCGATCCTATAAAGACCCAGTACTTC.

The CDR3 loop reads CASMPSSGQFYNEQFF. For the CDR3, the DNA is TGTGCCAGCATGCCCTCTAGCGGACAATTCTACAATGAGCAGTTCTTC. The V and J genes are TRBV2 and TRBJ2-1, with 7 positions matching TRBD2. J was trimmed by 3 bases and V by 7 bases; bases with no gene match: 12. CDR3 length equals 16 residues. Germline lookup yields CDR1 SNHLY and CDR2 FYNNEI.

The chain uses TRBV4-1 and TRBJ2-5, with D uncertain. Germline lookup yields CDR1 MGHRA and CDR2 YSYEKL. The CDR3 contains 15 residues. Trimming shortened V by 0 bases and J by 5 bases, and 13 bases separated the two germline ends. The CDR3 protein is CASSQETELVETQYF. As DNA, the CDR3 is TGCGCCAGCAGCCAAGAGACGGAGCTAGTGGAGACCCAGTACTTC.

This rearrangement joins TRBV18 to TRBJ2-5; 7 nucleotides align to TRBD1. V lost 3 bases, J lost 1 base, and 8 bases stayed unmatched. Per the germline V gene, CDR1 is KGHSH and CDR2 is LQKENI. The CDR3 spans 16 residues. CDR3 sequence (DNA): TGTGCCAGCTCACCCCGTAAACAGGGGCCCCAAGAGACCCAGTACTTC. It encodes CASSPRKQGPQETQYF.

The V gene is TRBV7-9, the J gene TRBJ2-3; D is undetermined. Germline V gives CDR1 SEHNR, CDR2 FQNEAQ (reference sequence). There are 12 residues in the CDR3. V was pared by 3 bases and J by 3 bases, with 4 bases between. The CDR3 spells CASSFGTDTQYF. For the CDR3, the DNA is TGTGCCAGCAGCTTCGGGACAGATACGCAGTATTTT.

CDR3 in DNA: TGTGCCAGCAGCCCATACACAGAAGCGAACACTGAAGCTTTCTTT. Protein product: CASSPYTEANTEAFF. The rearrangement links TRBV6-5 to TRBJ1-1, with D unresolved. Trimming cost V 6 bases and J 1 base, with 15 bases left between them. This CDR3 has 15 residues. Looked up from germline, CDR1 is MNHEY and CDR2 is SVGAGI.

CDR3 in DNA: TGTGCCAGTAGTATTGATAGCGGGAGGGACCACAATGAGCAGTTCTTC. The encoded protein is CASSIDSGRDHNEQFF. The chain couples TRBV19 to TRBJ2-1, with TRBD2 matching 11 bases. Germline CDR1 reads LNHDA; CDR2 reads SQIVND (reference sequence). This CDR3 comprises 16 residues. V shed 3 bases and J 5 bases; nucleotides not matched to a gene: 6.

This clone is a singleton in its sample. The chain has TRBV18 and TRBJ2-7, with a weak D call TRBD2 (5 bases). V dropped 2 bases and J dropped 0 bases, with 14 bases sitting between them. CDR3 size: 16 residues. Germline values: CDR1 KGHSH, CDR2 LQKENI. The CDR3 DNA reads TGTGCCAGCTCACCATACTCGGTTGGGAGCTCCTACGAGCAGTACTTC. Translation gives CASSPYSVGSSYEQYF.

This rearrangement joins TRBV28 to TRBJ1-2; 9 nucleotides align to TRBD1. V lost 2 bases, J lost 10 bases, and 8 bases stayed unmatched. Germline V gene sequence: CDR1 MDHEN, CDR2 SYDVKM. The CDR3 runs to 14 residues. The CDR3 region is CASSLTDRGVDYTF. The CDR3 region has the DNA TGTGCCAGCAGTTTAACAGACAGGGGGGTGGACTACACCTTC.

V usage is TRBV2 and J usage is TRBJ1-2; TRBD1 aligns across 8 bases. Germline CDR1 is SNHLY and CDR2 is FYNNEI. This CDR3 is built from 13 residues. V was clipped by 6 bases and J by 6 bases; unmatched bases: 6. CDR3 sequence: CASRITGGDGYTF. CDR3 coding DNA: TGTGCCAGCAGGATAACAGGGGGGGATGGCTACACCTTC.

V usage is TRBV30 and J usage is TRBJ2-7, with 9 bases identical to TRBD1. Germline V gene sequence: CDR1 GTSNPN, CDR2 SVGIG (reference sequence). The CDR3 is 13 amino acids. Trimming at V came to 4 bases and at J to 4 bases, leaving 5 bases not matched to a gene. CDR3 sequence: CAWTAGTGYEQYF. CDR3 in DNA: TGTGCCTGGACCGCCGGGACAGGGTACGAGCAGTACTTC.

The CDR3 region is CASSGGLAGEETQYF. In nucleotides, the CDR3 is TGTGCCAGCAGCGGGGGACTAGCGGGAGAAGAGACCCAGTACTTC. The genes are TRBV9 and TRBJ2-5; 14 nucleotides align to TRBD2. There are 15 residues in the CDR3. V shed 3 bases, J shed 3 bases, and the junction held 1 base outside the gene matches. Germline lookup yields CDR1 SGDLS and CDR2 YYNGEE.

The chain carries TRBV28 and TRBJ1-1; 8 bases fit TRBD1. This CDR3 has 20 amino acids. V lost 3 bases to trimming and J lost 1 base; unmatched junction nucleotides: 19. Germline CDR1 and CDR2: MDHEN and SYDVKM. CDR3 DNA sequence: TGTGCCAGCAGTTTCTTCTTCCCGTTAATCACCAGGGGGCCGAACACTGAAGCTTTCTTT. Translated, it gives CASSFFFPLITRGPNTEAFF.

The V gene is TRBV28, the J gene TRBJ2-3, with 10 bases aligning to TRBD2. V shed 8 bases and J 6 bases; nucleotides not matched to a gene: 8. Germline CDR1 and CDR2: MDHEN and SYDVKM. The CDR3 is 14 residues long. Here the CDR3 DNA reads TGTGCCAGCCCTCCGGGACTAGCGTCCGATACGCAGTATTTT. Protein: CASPPGLASDTQYF.

The chain combines TRBV13 with TRBJ2-1, with 14 bases aligning to TRBD2. CDR3 length equals 17 residues. The V segment lost 1 base and the J segment 7 bases; nucleotides outside the gene matches: 6. Germline V gene data show CDR1 as PRHDT and CDR2 as FYEKMQ (reference sequence). Here the CDR3 DNA reads TGTGCCAGCAGCTTAGCTAGGGGACTAGCGGGAGTTAATGAGCAGTTCTTC. It encodes CASSLARGLAGVNEQFF.

V usage is TRBV7-2 and J usage is TRBJ1-5, with a tentative D call TRBD1 (5 bases). V was trimmed by 3 bases and J by 7 bases, leaving 16 bases between them. The length of the CDR3 is 15 residues. CDR1 SGHTA and CDR2 FQGNSA come from the germline V gene. CDR3 in amino acids: CASSFFRRGGQPQHF. The DNA for the CDR3 is TGTGCCAGCAGCTTTTTCAGGAGGGGAGGGCAGCCCCAGCATTTT.

The chain carries TRBV27 and TRBJ1-2; 11 nucleotides line up with TRBD1. The length of the CDR3 is 14 residues. The V gene's germline CDR1 is MNHEY and CDR2 SMNVEV (reference sequence). The V and J ends lost 4 bases and 7 bases, in that order; junction bases with no gene match: 5. The CDR3 reads CASSWTGTGGGYTF. The CDR3, as DNA: TGTGCCAGCAGTTGGACCGGGACAGGGGGTGGCTACACCTTC.

Only one count was recorded for this clone. The chain recombines TRBV19 with TRBJ1-1; 8 bases agree with TRBD1. CDR3 length equals 13 residues. From germline, CDR1 is LNHDA and CDR2 SQIVND (reference sequence). The J segment lost 5 bases and the V segment lost 10 bases, leaving 9 bases of the junction unmatched. CDR3 amino acids: CATQGARGTEAFF. As DNA, the CDR3 is TGTGCCACTCAGGGGGCGCGAGGGACTGAAGCTTTCTTT.

The chain uses TRBV28 and TRBJ2-5; a possible D gene is TRBD2 (5 bases). The germline CDR1 and CDR2 sequences are MDHEN and SYDVKM. V shed 10 bases and J shed 5 bases, with 20 bases lying between them. CDR3 length: 14 amino acids. The CDR3 sequence: CATHRTGSWETQYF. The CDR3 nucleotides read TGTGCCACCCACCGGACGGGATCCTGGGAGACCCAGTACTTC. Full variable domain (outside the CDR3, taken from reference TRBV28 and TRBJ2-5): DVKVTQSSRYLVKRTGEKVFLECVQDMDHENMFWYRQDPGLGLRLIYFSYDVKMKEKGDIPEGYSVSREKKERFSLILESASTNQTSMYLCATHRTGSWETQYFGPGTRLLVL.